This is a list of T cell receptor beta chains from one sample in a study of CD8 T cells in Susac syndrome. TCRdb fed the immunoSEQ multiplex PCR reads into MiXCR, producing one record per CDR3 protein. The sample shows roughly 140,000 distinct CDR3 sequences, roughly 95% of them seen only once. The sample taken for sequencing was CD8+ T cells from PBMCs. The receptors were gathered from a human donor with multiple sclerosis. Both conserved end residues are part of each CDR3. The D gene is left open where the match is weak. Expanded clones are given a class, and other clones once, few, many or no size at all.

>TRBJ1-2|.|.|TRBV21-1
CASSKKGGSSRGYTF
TGTGCCAGCAGCAAAAAGGGGGGTAGTTCGCGTGGCTACACCTTC
>TRBJ2-3|.|.|TRBV9
CASSPPIGTDTQYF
TGTGCCAGCAGCCCACCAATAGGCACAGATACGCAGTATTTT
>TRBJ2-3|.|TRBD2|TRBV9
CASSGRAGGTDTQYF
TGTGCCAGCAGCGGTCGGGCGGGAGGGACAGATACGCAGTATTTT
>TRBJ2-1|.|.|TRBV3-1
CASSHQGQNSYNEQFF
TGTGCCAGCAGCCATCAGGGACAAAACTCCTACAATGAGCAGTTCTTC
>TRBJ2-1|.|TRBD1|TRBV7-9
CASSYGTQGAYYNEQFF
TGTGCCAGCAGCTACGGCACCCAGGGGGCTTACTACAATGAGCAGTTCTTC
>TRBJ2-7|.|TRBD1|TRBV29-1
CSAQTGNSYEQYF
TGCAGCGCCCAGACAGGGAACTCCTACGAGCAGTACTTC
>TRBJ1-1|.|.|TRBV19
CATGVWGLTEAFF
TGTGCCACAGGGGTTTGGGGGCTGACTGAAGCTTTCTTT
>TRBJ2-3|few|.|TRBV12-3/TRBV12-4
CASSLQDTQYF
TGTGCCAGCAGTTTACAAGATACGCAGTATTTT
>TRBJ2-3|.|TRBD2|TRBV9
CASSDGTSGAGDTQYF
TGTGCCAGCAGCGACGGGACTAGCGGGGCTGGAGATACGCAGTATTTT
>TRBJ2-1|.|.|TRBV3-1
CASSQDRVHEQFF
TGTGCCAGCAGCCAAGACAGGGTACATGAGCAGTTCTTC
>TRBJ2-7|.|.|TRBV7-9
CASSLVARSYEQYF
TGTGCCAGCAGCTTAGTAGCCAGGTCCTACGAGCAGTACTTC
>TRBJ1-2|.|.|TRBV9
CASSPRQQPLYGYTF
TGTGCCAGCAGCCCCCGCCAGCAGCCCCTCTATGGCTACACCTTC
>TRBJ2-7|.|TRBD1|TRBV7-9
CASSSQRGTGFKQYF
TGTGCCAGCAGCTCACAACGCGGGACAGGGTTTAAGCAGTACTTC
>TRBJ2-2|.|TRBD1|TRBV29-1
CSGTGANTGELFF
TGCAGCGGGACAGGTGCGAACACCGGGGAGCTGTTTTTT
>TRBJ2-7|.|.|TRBV29-1
CSTPRSGNEQYF
TGCAGCACCCCCCGTTCGGGGAACGAGCAGTACTTC
>TRBJ2-2|.|.|TRBV29-1
CSVAGATGELFF
TGCAGCGTTGCAGGGGCCACCGGGGAGCTGTTTTTT
>TRBJ1-6|.|.|TRBV12-3/TRBV12-4
CASSASGQSRDSPLHF
TGTGCCAGCAGTGCATCGGGCCAATCGCGGGATTCACCCCTCCACTTT
>TRBJ1-2|.|TRBD1|TRBV9
CASSEGGAHWGGYTF
TGTGCCAGCAGCGAAGGGGGCGCCCATTGGGGTGGCTACACCTTC
>TRBJ1-6|.|.|TRBV7-8
CASSFEGTSNNSPLHF
TGTGCCAGCAGCTTCGAGGGGACCTCTAATAATTCACCCCTCCACTTT
>TRBJ2-7|.|.|TRBV20-1
CSARDVLDGYEQYF
TGCAGTGCTAGAGATGTCCTAGACGGCTACGAGCAGTACTTC
>TRBJ1-1|.|.|TRBV25-1
CASSESSLWTPEAFF
TGTGCCAGCAGTGAATCCTCACTCTGGACCCCTGAAGCTTTCTTT
>TRBJ1-2|once|.|TRBV29-1
CSVELDSGYTF
TGCAGCGTTGAATTAGACAGTGGCTACACCTTC
>TRBJ2-1|.|TRBD2|TRBV9
CASSGGLAGDNEQFF
TGTGCCAGCAGCGGGGGACTAGCAGGCGACAATGAGCAGTTCTTC
>TRBJ2-7|.|.|TRBV20-1
CSAEGNEQYF
TGCAGTGCAGAAGGGAACGAGCAGTACTTC
>TRBJ2-7|.|.|TRBV5-4
CASSYYGGTYEQYF
TGTGCCAGCAGCTATTACGGCGGAACCTACGAGCAGTACTTC
>TRBJ1-2|.|TRBD1|TRBV5-6
CASSLVGTGDGYTF
TGTGCCAGCAGCTTGGTCGGGACAGGGGATGGCTACACCTTC
>TRBJ2-3|.|.|TRBV25-1
CASSESEGSSTDTQYF
TGTGCCAGCAGTGAATCCGAGGGCTCTAGCACAGATACGCAGTATTTT
>TRBJ1-2|.|TRBD1|TRBV20-1
CSAVIPGQGAHGYGYTF
TGCAGTGCCGTCATTCCCGGACAGGGGGCGCATGGCTATGGCTACACCTTC
>TRBJ2-7|.|.|TRBV5-1
CASSSWDIPYEQYF
TGCGCCAGCAGCTCGTGGGACATCCCCTACGAGCAGTACTTC
>TRBJ1-1|.|.|TRBV23-1
CASSHNGLVAEAFF
TGCGCCAGCAGTCACAACGGGTTGGTCGCTGAAGCTTTCTTT
>TRBJ2-7|.|.|TRBV30
CAWSKTEQYF
TGTGCCTGGAGTAAGACCGAGCAGTACTTC
>TRBJ2-1|once|TRBD2|TRBV5-1
CASSFRREGNEQFF
TGCGCCAGCAGCTTTAGGAGGGAGGGGAATGAGCAGTTCTTC
>TRBJ2-1|.|.|TRBV3-1
CASSQDFGDEQFF
TGTGCCAGCAGCCAAGATTTCGGCGATGAGCAGTTCTTC
>TRBJ2-3|.|.|TRBV7-9
CASSLEGGYTDTQYF
TGTGCCAGCAGCTTAGAGGGGGGATACACAGATACGCAGTATTTT
>TRBJ2-1|.|.|TRBV9
CASSVARVVSLKEQFF
TGTGCCAGCAGCGTAGCCCGGGTGGTCTCCCTGAAGGAGCAGTTCTTC
>TRBJ2-2|.|.|TRBV29-1
CSVEDLPGELFF
TGCAGCGTCGAGGATCTTCCGGGGGAGCTGTTTTTT
>TRBJ1-2|.|.|TRBV29-1
CSVRRGYTF
TGCAGCGTACGTAGGGGCTACACCTTC
>TRBJ1-1|.|.|TRBV30
CAWSGVQGRGTEAFF
TGTGCCTGGAGTGGGGTACAGGGAAGGGGCACTGAAGCTTTCTTT
>TRBJ1-1|.|TRBD1|TRBV6-5
CASSSSSGGWNTEAFF
TGTGCCAGCAGTTCGTCCTCAGGGGGTTGGAACACTGAAGCTTTCTTT
>TRBJ1-6|.|.|TRBV21-1
CASSKFESFGSSQYSPLHF
TGTGCCAGCAGCAAGTTCGAGTCATTTGGGTCTTCTCAATATTCACCCCTCCACTTT
>TRBJ1-5|.|.|TRBV19
CASSITFRIGLSNQPQHF
TGTGCCAGTAGTATAACCTTCCGGATCGGGCTTAGCAATCAGCCCCAGCATTTT
>TRBJ2-5|once|TRBD1|TRBV7-3
CASSPTGGYQETQYF
TGTGCCAGCAGTCCTACAGGGGGGTACCAAGAGACCCAGTACTTC
>TRBJ2-1|.|.|TRBV7-9
CASSTRSGPTYNEQFF
TGTGCCAGCAGCACCCGGTCGGGTCCGACCTACAATGAGCAGTTCTTC
>TRBJ2-5|once|TRBD1|TRBV6-6
CASFNGQGLQETQYF
TGTGCCAGCTTCAACGGACAGGGCTTACAAGAGACCCAGTACTTC
>TRBJ1-2|.|.|TRBV29-1
CSVVVPGVYYGYTF
TGCAGCGTTGTCGTTCCGGGGGTTTACTATGGCTACACCTTC
>TRBJ1-4|.|.|TRBV6-5
CASSYSGSMFF
TGTGCCAGCAGTTACTCGGGTTCCATGTTTTTT
>TRBJ2-3|.|.|TRBV18
CASSNSPHASDTQYF
TGTGCCAGCTCCAACAGCCCCCATGCGTCAGATACGCAGTATTTT
>TRBJ1-6|.|.|TRBV6-5
CASSATQGYNSPLHF
TGTGCCAGCAGCGCAACACAGGGATATAATTCACCCCTCCACTTT
>TRBJ2-1|.|TRBD2|TRBV12-3/TRBV12-4
CASKRTSHPDEQFF
TGTGCCAGCAAGAGGACTAGTCACCCAGATGAGCAGTTCTTC